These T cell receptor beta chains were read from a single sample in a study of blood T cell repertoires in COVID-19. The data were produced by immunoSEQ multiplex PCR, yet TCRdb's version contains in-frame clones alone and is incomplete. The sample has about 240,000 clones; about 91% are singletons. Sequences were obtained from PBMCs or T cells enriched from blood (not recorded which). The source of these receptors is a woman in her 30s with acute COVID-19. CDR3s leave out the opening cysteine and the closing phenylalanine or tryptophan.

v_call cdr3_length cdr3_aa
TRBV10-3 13 ATGPLSGGQETQY
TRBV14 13 ASSQPFGGANEQF
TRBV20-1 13 SASRGGLSNQPQH
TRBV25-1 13 ASTPTGGGNYGYT
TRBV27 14 ASSPPRTGCRNTIY
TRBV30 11 ASSTGGREKLF
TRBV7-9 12 ASSSYRGNTEAF
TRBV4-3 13 ASSQGKGVRYEQY
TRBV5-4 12 ASSLGAGGYEQY
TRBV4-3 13 ASSQDRGSYNEQF
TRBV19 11 ASSAIESTEAF
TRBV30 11 AWRRGFYNEQF
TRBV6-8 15 ASSWDRGQIGNQPQH
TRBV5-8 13 ASSIRDWYYNEQF
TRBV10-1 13 ASMAGGGGAGELF
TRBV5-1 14 ASDSAGQGTYNEQF
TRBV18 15 ASSPGAWGTGNSPLH
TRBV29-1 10 SYQGEVPRQF
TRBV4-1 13 ASSRFRGSGNTIY
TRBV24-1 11 ATSEATGGGYT
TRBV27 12 ASSFLGATDTQY
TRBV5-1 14 ASSSVAGGFKNEQF
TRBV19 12 ASSIELAYNEQF
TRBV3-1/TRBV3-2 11 ASSQDGGQGLF
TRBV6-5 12 ATRISGETYEQY
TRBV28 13 ASSRKGWGASPLH
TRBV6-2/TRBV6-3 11 ASTPLGADEQY
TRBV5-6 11 ASSLLGGSPLH
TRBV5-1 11 ASSPVTDTEAF
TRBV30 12 AWSRTHSNQPQH
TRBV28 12 ASSLFPGDYGYT
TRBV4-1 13 ASSQERGLAYGYT
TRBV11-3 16 ASSFGSGGLSSYNEQF
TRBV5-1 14 ASSPPTGGNTGELF
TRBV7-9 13 ASSPTGGADYGYT
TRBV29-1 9 SVGLSVEAF
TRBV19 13 ASSDTGDAGNTIY
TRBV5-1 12 ASTRGEGGSPLH
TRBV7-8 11 ASSLVYNYGYT
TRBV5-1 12 ASSLGQGSYEQY
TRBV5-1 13 ASSLNRQGNQPQH
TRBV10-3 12 AITSTPINYGYT
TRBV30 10 AWRGTASPLH
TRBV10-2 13 ASRQQGASGNTIY
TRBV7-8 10 ASSPSYYGYT
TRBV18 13 ASSRRTDSNEKLF
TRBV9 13 ASSVATGAGNTIY
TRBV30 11 AWRSGDNYGYT
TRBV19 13 ASSIGRTLGNTIY
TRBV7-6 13 ASSLAASGAYEQY